This T cell receptor (beta chain) was captured by sequencing in a study of blood T cell repertoires in COVID-19. Repertoires were generated with immunoSEQ multiplex PCR, while TCRdb's copy carries only in-frame clones and drops some. Among roughly 260,000 clones listed, less than 85% were seen once. This CDR3 comprises 16 residues. CDR1 and CDR2 (germline): GTSNPN, SVGIG (reference sequence). V was pared by 0 bases and J by 2 bases, with 7 bases of the junction left unmatched. The chain is built from TRBV30 and TRBJ1-2; TRBD1 matches at 9 bases. The sequenced material came from peripheral blood. The receptor was derived from a young woman with acute or convalescent COVID-19. In DNA form, the CDR3 reads TGTGCCTGGAGTGTAAGGGGGACAGGGATGAACTATGGCTACACCTTC. Amino acid sequence: CAWSVRGTGMNYGYTF.